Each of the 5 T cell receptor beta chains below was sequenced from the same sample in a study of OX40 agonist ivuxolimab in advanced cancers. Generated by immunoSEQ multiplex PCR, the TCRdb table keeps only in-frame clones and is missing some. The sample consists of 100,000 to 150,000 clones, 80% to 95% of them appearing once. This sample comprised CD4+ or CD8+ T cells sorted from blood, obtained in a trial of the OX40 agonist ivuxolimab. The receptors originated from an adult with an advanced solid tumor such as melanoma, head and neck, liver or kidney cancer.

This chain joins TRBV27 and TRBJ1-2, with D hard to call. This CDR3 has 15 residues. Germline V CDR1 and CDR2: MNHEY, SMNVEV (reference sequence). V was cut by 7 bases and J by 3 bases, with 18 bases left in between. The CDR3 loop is CASTQSGRTDYGYTF. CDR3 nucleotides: TGTGCCAGCACCCAATCTGGGAGAACCGACTATGGCTACACCTTC.

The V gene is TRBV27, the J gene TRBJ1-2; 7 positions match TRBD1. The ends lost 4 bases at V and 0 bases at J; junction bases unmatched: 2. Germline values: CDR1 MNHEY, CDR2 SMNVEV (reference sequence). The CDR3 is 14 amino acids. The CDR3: CASSSGGANYGYTF. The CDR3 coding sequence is TGTGCCAGCAGTTCAGGGGGGGCTAACTATGGCTACACCTTC.

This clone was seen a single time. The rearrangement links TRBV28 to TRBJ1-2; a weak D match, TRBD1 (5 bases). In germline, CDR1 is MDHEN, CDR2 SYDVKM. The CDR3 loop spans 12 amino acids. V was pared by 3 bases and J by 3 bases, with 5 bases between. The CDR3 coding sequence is TGTGCCAGCAGTTTGGGGCACTATGGCTACACCTTC. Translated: CASSLGHYGYTF.

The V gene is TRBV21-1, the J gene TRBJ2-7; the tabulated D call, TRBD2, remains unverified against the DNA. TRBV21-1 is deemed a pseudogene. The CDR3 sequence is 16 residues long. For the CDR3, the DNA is TGTGCCAGCAGCAAAGATCCGAGACTAGCGGATTACGAGCAGTACTTC. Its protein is CASSKDPRLADYEQYF.

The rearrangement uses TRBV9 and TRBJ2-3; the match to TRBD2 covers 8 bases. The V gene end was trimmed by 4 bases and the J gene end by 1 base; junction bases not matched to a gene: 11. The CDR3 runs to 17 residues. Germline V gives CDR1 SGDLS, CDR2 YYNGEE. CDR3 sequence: CASSRPQREFRTDTQYF. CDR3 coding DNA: TGTGCCAGCAGCAGGCCTCAGCGGGAGTTCCGCACAGATACGCAGTATTTT.